This T cell receptor beta chain is drawn from a study of CD8 T cells in Susac syndrome. This CDR3 comprises 12 residues. With 4 bases removed from V and 5 bases from J, the gap between germline ends came to 11 bases. The germline V gene has CDR1 SQVTM and CDR2 ANQGSEA. Reverse transcription of roughly 0.45 to 1 ug RNA used random hexamers. From the immunoSEQ multiplex PCR reads, TCRdb called clonotypes with MiXCR, one entry per CDR3 protein. The data contain about 140,000 distinct CDR3 sequences, around 96% of them singletons. The chain joins TRBV29-1 to TRBJ1-1; D gene ambiguous. This receptor was taken from a human donor with multiple sclerosis. What was sequenced was CD4+ T cells from PBMCs. In nucleotides, the CDR3 is TGCAGCGTTGTGTTTGGGCTAACTGAAGCTTTCTTT. Translated: CSVVFGLTEAFF.